A selection of T cell receptor beta chains follows, all from one sample in a study of T cells in tuberculosis. Here immunoSEQ multiplex PCR was the method, and the copy in TCRdb shows in-frame clones only, minus some. Among tens of thousands of clones, 90% to 95% were seen once, and the ten largest hold roughly an eighth. Sequences were obtained from PBMCs. These receptors all come from a donor aged 10 to 29 with latent tuberculosis or without tuberculosis infection. Some clones in this sample may be carry-over from other donors' samples. CDR3s include the opening cysteine and the closing phenylalanine or tryptophan. The D gene is left open where the match is weak. Clone size is shown for a subset of rows, as once, few, many or a class of expanded clone.

D	size	V	J	CDR3	DNA
-	-	TRBV5-4	TRBJ2-7	CASSRGTPAEQYF	TGTGCCAGCAGCCGCGGAACCCCGGCCGAGCAGTACTTC
-	-	TRBV6-6	TRBJ1-5	CASTSRTYSNQPQHF	TGTGCTAGCACGAGTCGCACCTATAGCAATCAGCCCCAGCATTTT
TRBD1	-	TRBV30	TRBJ1-6	CAWTFFQGANSPLHF	TGTGCCTGGACTTTCTTTCAGGGGGCCAATTCACCCCTCCACTTT
-	-	TRBV4-3	TRBJ1-1	CASSQDRTLHTEAFF	TGCGCCAGCAGCCAAGATCGAACATTGCACACTGAAGCTTTCTTT
-	-	TRBV4-3	TRBJ1-5	CASSLRTIFNQPQHF	TGCGCCAGCAGCCTGCGGACAATTTTCAATCAGCCCCAGCATTTT
TRBD2	-	TRBV19	TRBJ2-1	CASSIEGKRLAPNEQFF	TGTGCCAGTAGTATAGAGGGGAAGAGACTAGCGCCCAATGAGCAGTTCTTC
-	-	TRBV5-1	TRBJ2-3	CASRLAGADTQYF	TGCGCCAGCAGGTTAGCTGGCGCAGATACGCAGTATTTT
-	-	TRBV5-6	TRBJ2-1	CASSSTATQDNEQFF	TGTGCCAGCAGCTCGACAGCGACACAAGACAATGAGCAGTTCTTC
TRBD1	-	TRBV19	TRBJ2-5	CASRAGQGTETQYF	TGTGCCAGTAGGGCGGGACAGGGTACGGAGACCCAGTACTTC
-	-	TRBV2	TRBJ1-5	CASSDARGLSNQPQHF	TGTGCCAGCAGTGACGCCCGGGGACTTAGCAATCAGCCCCAGCATTTT
TRBD1	-	TRBV7-9	TRBJ1-2	CASSSRQGTNYGYTF	TGTGCCAGCAGCTCTCGACAGGGAACTAACTATGGCTACACCTTC
TRBD1	-	TRBV19	TRBJ1-6	CASSTDRLYFGNSPLHF	TGTGCCAGTAGTACGGACAGGCTATATTTTGGTAATTCACCCCTCCACTTT
TRBD1	-	TRBV2	TRBJ2-5	CASSGQGYQETQYF	TGTGCCAGCAGCGGACAGGGGTATCAAGAGACCCAGTACTTC
TRBD1	-	TRBV12-5	TRBJ2-3	CASGLSPGGADTQYF	TGTGCTAGTGGTTTGAGCCCAGGGGGTGCAGATACGCAGTATTTT
TRBD2	medium-sized	TRBV19	TRBJ2-7	CASSIGLAGGYEQYF	TGTGCCAGTAGTATCGGCCTAGCGGGGGGCTACGAGCAGTACTTC
-	few	TRBV9	TRBJ2-7	CASSTTGQPYEQYF	TGTGCCAGCAGTACGACCGGACAGCCCTACGAGCAGTACTTC
-	-	TRBV9	TRBJ1-2	CASSEGLKANYGYTF	TGTGCCAGCAGCGAGGGGCTCAAAGCTAACTATGGCTACACCTTC
-	-	TRBV9	TRBJ2-2	CASGGTLLNTGELFF	TGTGCCAGCGGGGGGACGCTACTTAACACCGGGGAGCTGTTTTTT
-	-	TRBV30	TRBJ1-2	CAWAGGGSNYGYTF	TGTGCCTGGGCCGGAGGTGGCTCCAACTATGGCTACACCTTC
TRBD1	-	TRBV5-1	TRBJ1-2	CASSLWTGEYNYGYTF	TGCGCCAGCAGCTTATGGACAGGAGAGTATAACTATGGCTACACCTTC
-	-	TRBV28	TRBJ2-2	CATERIVLNTGELFF	TGTGCCACCGAACGTATAGTACTAAACACCGGGGAGCTGTTTTTT
TRBD2	-	TRBV7-2	TRBJ2-5	CASSLAGGGETQYF	TGTGCCAGCAGCCTAGCGGGGGGTGGGGAGACCCAGTACTTC
-	-	TRBV18	TRBJ2-3	CASSPKRRIPDTQYF	TGTGCCAGCTCACCGAAAAGGCGGATCCCAGATACGCAGTATTTT
-	-	TRBV18	TRBJ1-1	CASSPQPGQQNTEAFF	TGTGCCAGCTCACCACAACCCGGACAGCAGAACACTGAAGCTTTCTTT
TRBD1	-	TRBV2	TRBJ1-1	CASSNDRDRGNTEAFF	TGTGCCAGCAGTAACGACCGGGACAGGGGGAACACTGAAGCTTTCTTT
-	once	TRBV5-8	TRBJ1-2	CASSSPTSQGTYYGYTF	TGTGCCAGCAGCTCACCAACTTCGCAGGGAACTTACTATGGCTACACCTTC
-	-	TRBV5-1	TRBJ1-1	CASSWTTASTEAFF	TGCGCCAGCAGCTGGACGACAGCCTCTACTGAAGCTTTCTTT
TRBD1	few	TRBV4-1	TRBJ1-5	CASSKQGAGNQPQHF	TGCGCCAGCAGCAAACAGGGGGCGGGCAATCAGCCCCAGCATTTT
TRBD1	-	TRBV5-1	TRBJ1-2	CASSLEGQGSNGYTF	TGCGCCAGCAGCTTGGAGGGACAGGGATCCAATGGCTACACCTTC
TRBD2	-	TRBV11-2	TRBJ2-3	CASSLIAGGSTDTQYF	TGTGCCAGCAGCTTAATAGCGGGGGGGAGCACAGATACGCAGTATTTT
TRBD1	-	TRBV5-1	TRBJ1-1	CASSLQPGGNTEAFF	TGCGCCAGCAGCTTGCAACCAGGGGGGAACACTGAAGCTTTCTTT
-	-	TRBV11-2	TRBJ2-2	CASSPGGRGASTGELFF	TGTGCCAGCAGCCCCGGTGGTAGGGGCGCGTCCACCGGGGAGCTGTTTTTT
-	-	TRBV19	TRBJ1-2	CASSIGRTQNYGYTF	TGTGCCAGTAGTATAGGACGGACACAGAACTATGGCTACACCTTC
-	-	TRBV6-1	TRBJ2-2	CASSRRQGGTGELFF	TGTGCCAGCAGCCGAAGACAGGGAGGCACCGGGGAGCTGTTTTTT
TRBD2	-	TRBV7-2	TRBJ2-3	CASSLGGGYTDTQYF	TGTGCCAGCAGCTTAGGCGGGGGGTACACAGATACGCAGTATTTT
-	-	TRBV4-3	TRBJ2-7	CASSQDRRAWEQYF	TGCGCCAGCAGCCAAGATAGGCGGGCTTGGGAGCAGTACTTC
-	once	TRBV5-1	TRBJ1-1	CASSFRQNTEAFF	TGCGCCAGCAGCTTCCGACAGAACACTGAAGCTTTCTTT
TRBD2	-	TRBV7-2	TRBJ2-1	CASSLAGTSGGASEQFF	TGTGCCAGCAGCTTAGCGGGGACTAGCGGGGGGGCGAGTGAGCAGTTCTTC
-	-	TRBV7-2	TRBJ2-1	CASSLPQVYEQFF	TGTGCCAGCAGCTTACCTCAGGTTTATGAGCAGTTCTTC
TRBD1	-	TRBV19	TRBJ2-3	CATVDRADTQYF	TGTGCCACCGTGGACAGGGCAGATACGCAGTATTTT
TRBD2	few	TRBV10-1	TRBJ2-5	CASSESSGAGQETQYF	TGCGCCAGCAGTGAATCTAGCGGGGCAGGCCAAGAGACCCAGTACTTC
-	-	TRBV7-2	TRBJ1-5	CASSQPGQGTLAQHF	TGTGCCAGCAGCCAACCGGGACAAGGTACACTGGCCCAGCATTTT
-	-	TRBV7-2	TRBJ1-6	CADKDSSYNSPLHF	TGTGCCGACAAAGACAGCAGCTATAATTCACCCCTCCACTTT
TRBD2	-	TRBV6-5	TRBJ2-7	CASSYSAGGPFYEQYF	TGTGCCAGCAGTTACTCTGCGGGAGGCCCTTTTTACGAGCAGTACTTC
-	once	TRBV15	TRBJ2-7	CATSRDWGRGREYF	TGTGCCACCAGCAGAGATTGGGGAAGGGGCCGGGAGTACTTC
-	-	TRBV5-4	TRBJ2-1	CASRLDINSYNEQFF	TGTGCCAGCAGATTGGACATAAACTCCTACAATGAGCAGTTCTTC
-	-	TRBV29-1	TRBJ1-5	CSAIISGKSNQPQHF	TGCAGCGCCATCATCTCAGGGAAAAGCAATCAGCCCCAGCATTTT
-	-	TRBV25-1	TRBJ2-1	CASSGGYNEQFF	TGTGCCAGCTCTGGCGGATACAATGAGCAGTTCTTC
-	-	TRBV25-1	TRBJ2-7	CASSEYGQRGNYEQYF	TGTGCCAGCAGTGAATACGGACAGAGGGGGAACTACGAACAGTACTTC
-	-	TRBV6-1	TRBJ1-1	CASSESQGLNTEAFF	TGTGCCAGCAGTGAATCCCAGGGATTGAACACTGAAGCTTTCTTT
-	-	TRBV19	TRBJ1-2	CASSFGPGGYTF	TGTGCCAGTAGTTTCGGCCCAGGGGGCTACACCTTC
TRBD2	-	TRBV6-5	TRBJ2-3	CASSLRGGPTDTQYF	TGTGCCAGCAGTTTGCGGGGGGGCCCGACAGATACGCAGTATTTT
-	-	TRBV2	TRBJ1-1	CASSFQGLNTEAFF	TGTGCCAGCAGTTTTCAGGGATTGAACACTGAAGCTTTCTTC
TRBD2	once	TRBV29-1	TRBJ2-3	CSVSLSGGAGTVTDTQYF	TGCAGCGTGTCCTTGAGCGGGGGGGCCGGGACCGTCACAGATACGCAGTATTTT